This T cell receptor (beta chain) was recovered during a study of regulatory T cells in long-lasting Graves disease (dated by TCRdb to the early 2020s). About the investigation overall: Patients with newly diagnosed Graves' disease had been on antithyroid drugs for under 3 months. This study used TCR sequencing and RNA sequencing of peripheral blood to compare persistent Graves' disease patients against newly diagnosed Graves' disease patients. A total of some 35 samples underwent TCR sequencing, from some 13 patients with persistent Graves' disease and 20 or so patients with newly diagnosed Graves' disease. The study was registered as a clinical trial and conducted in China.

Findings and caveats that apply to the study as a whole: The study examined only peripheral blood because the primary lesion, thyroid tissue, could not be accessed. Preferential use of TRBV28, TRBJ1-2 and TRBJ2-5 was observed in persistent disease, whereas TRBV20-1 and TRBJ2-1 were favored in newly diagnosed disease. Sequencing and analysis were limited to the TCR beta chain. Compared with newly diagnosed patients, persistent Graves' disease patients had lower TCR Shannon entropy and fewer highly expanded clones, which suggests clonal expansion. As a limitation, the authors acknowledged that the small sample size may reduce accuracy. Patients with persistent disease shared more public clonotypes (roughly 2,900) than newly diagnosed patients did (around 980).

The protocol used for the library was multiplex PCR. The instrument was an Illumina HiSeq 4000. TCR beta libraries were built with iRepertoire HTBI primers and Arm-PCR amplification of CDR3 regions. Before sequencing, the PCR products went through gel purification. In the authors' own workflow: Gene usage analysis of CDR3 amino acid clonotypes used the 62 TRBV and 14 to 15 TRBJ segments found across samples. COPE and FqMerger were used to merge the filtered high-quality paired reads into contigs. BLAST was used to align contigs to the IMGT TRBV, TRBD and TRBJ reference genes, and CDR3 was defined following IMGT. Highly expanded clones were defined as clonotypes with a frequency above 0.1%. Shannon entropy served as the measure of repertoire diversity, while the Gini coefficient captured V-J evenness. Public clonotypes were defined as clonotypes shared by more than one individual. Using fastp at Q25 and MiXCR, TCRdb reprocessed the public reads and kept productive beta chains. When rows share a CDR3 protein, they turn into one entry using the most common DNA and genes. What appears here as the V and J calls and clone size reflects TCRdb's work, not the paper's. The sample data list about 450,000 distinct CDR3 sequences, and around 17% of these were observed just once. The top ten constitute over 8.5% of the sample.

This clonotype was seen a few times. What antigen it recognizes has not been identified. The record has no base qualities; no much larger clone is one base away. What the time point label conveys for this sample: newly diagnosed GD, antithyroid drugs for less than 3 months. RNA was extracted from PBMCs in TRIzol for both TCR sequencing and RNA sequencing. The diagnosis of Graves' disease followed American Thyroid Association guidelines. Patients were recruited from an endocrinology department in Xi'an, China. From each patient, approximately 10 milliliters of peripheral blood was collected into an EDTA anticoagulant tube. Ficoll Paque Plus density gradient separation was used to isolate PBMCs, and no additional T cell sorting was done. An Agilent 2100 Bioanalyzer and agarose gel were used to check RNA quality, while a NanoDrop 2000 measured RNA concentration. CDR1 and CDR2, per the germline V gene (reference sequence), are GTSNPN and SVGIG. Including the terminal cysteine and phenylalanine, the CDR3 comprises 17 residues. Just CDR3 DNA is preserved here, 51 bases in frame from base 1. V is reduced by 2 bases and J by 0 bases, leaving a spacing of 19 bases between them.

These data also formed part of another study, on T cells in Graves' hyperthyroidism and ophthalmopathy. The second publication reports: Graves' hyperthyroidism was defined as stable when no progression to ophthalmopathy occurred over 18 months of follow-up. Hyperthyroidism patients were newly diagnosed, had a disease duration of under 2 months, and were aged 18 to 65 years. Any patient with an uncontrolled infection, another autoimmune disease, pregnancy or lactation was excluded. Diagnoses were established on the basis of clinical symptoms, serum thyroxine and TRAb, thyroid ultrasound, and orbital computed tomography. The TCR CDR3 was subjected to a first round of RT-PCR using the HTBI primer set and the Qiagen OneStep RT-PCR kit. Most expanded thyroid clonotypes (frequency above 0.001) were also found in blood, which suggests that blood repertoires may mirror thyroid immune responses. A model built on a 13 V-J signature distinguished ophthalmopathy from stable hyperthyroidism, reaching roughly 88% sensitivity and 81.08% specificity in cross-validation and 80%/75% in testing. In validation, progression to ophthalmopathy was predicted by the model with 70.59% sensitivity and roughly 76% specificity, a median of about 6 months before onset. TCR V-J signatures able to tell the groups apart were searched for in a discovery cohort of 90 to 100 patients, of whom around 43 had Graves' ophthalmopathy and 55 to 60 had stable Graves' hyperthyroidism. Prospective prediction of ophthalmopathy was tested in an independent validation cohort consisting of 18 to 20 hyperthyroidism patients and approximately 16 patients who later progressed to ophthalmopathy. For training and testing, the roughly 97 patients in the discovery cohort were randomly divided in a 7:3 ratio. Thyroid tissue and blood T-cell repertoires from six Graves' hyperthyroidism patients were also compared in the study. After blood sampling, hyperthyroidism patients were treated with methimazole at a starting dose of 30 mg daily, and ophthalmopathy patients were treated with high-dose intravenous methylprednisolone. The libraries were constructed in a second round of multiplex PCR and then size-selected and purified. Sequencing of the libraries was done on an Illumina HiSeq2000 using paired-end 100 bp reads. SOAPnuke was used to process the raw data, removing reads that contained adapters or uncalled bases, had a mean Phred below 15, or lacked an exact match to the constant primer or identifier. High-quality paired reads were merged using COPE v1.2.5, and each unique nucleotide sequence was defined as a clonotype. MiTCR v1.1 was used to align clonotypes to the IMGT TRBV, TRBD and TRBJ reference segments. The analysis was restricted to V-J combinations with a frequency above 0.0001, which together covered just over 98% of the repertoires. A TCS score was defined as the ratio between F50 (clonal expansion) and ExV (chaos), using BLOSUM62-based TCRdist between CDR3 peptides within each V-J. Welch's t-statistics and random forest reduced around 510 V-J features to about 13, which were used in a naive Bayes classifier (R e1071). Sample size was not statistically predetermined, and blinding of investigators to group allocation was not performed. The paper reports TCR Vbeta CDR3 sequencing of about 140 peripheral blood samples: fewer than 50 ophthalmopathy, 70 to 85 hyperthyroidism and 17 progressor patients.

Sample: peripheral blood mononuclear cells (PBMCs), taken at new diagnosis, from a patient treated with antithyroid drugs. Rearrangement joined TRBV30 to TRBJ1-2; TRBD1 is perhaps the D gene, given 6 matching bases. The receptor's source is a woman in her 30s with Graves disease. Donor details come from another sample of the same person, matched by shared clones. The CDR3 reads as follows: CAWSKPPGHHSNYGYTF. Read as DNA, the sequence is TGTGCCTGGAGTAAACCGCCGGGACACCATTCTAACTATGGCTACACCTTC.